Below, 21 T cell receptor beta chains from the same sample are listed, as sequenced in a study of blood T cell repertoires in COVID-19. Libraries were prepared by immunoSEQ multiplex PCR; TCRdb keeps only in-frame clonotypes and omits some of them. The sample yields 100,000 to 120,000 clones, over 65% seen once. The sample taken for sequencing was peripheral blood. The origin of the receptors is an elderly woman with acute or convalescent COVID-19.

The rearrangement uses TRBV11-2 and TRBJ2-3; 14 bases line up with TRBD2. V lost 3 bases to trimming and J lost 3 bases; unmatched junction nucleotides: 2. CDR3 length: 16 amino acids. CDR1 SGHAT and CDR2 FQNNGV come from the germline V gene. CDR3 sequence reads: CASSFGTSGSTDTQYF. DNA of the CDR3: TGTGCCAGCAGCTTTGGGACTAGCGGGAGTACAGATACGCAGTATTTT.

This clone was recorded at least ten times. For the CDR3, the DNA is TGTGCCAGCAGCCAAGAAGCCGGCGGGGTCTATGGCTACACCTTC. It is translated as CASSQEAGGVYGYTF. This chain connects TRBV4-2 to TRBJ1-2; D unresolved. CDR3 length: 15 amino acids. Germline V CDR1 and CDR2: LGHNA, YNFKEQ. The V gene lost 0 bases and the J gene lost 4 bases, with 12 bases spanning the gap.

V is TRBV3-1 (or the pseudogene TRBV3-2) and J is TRBJ2-7; D is possibly TRBD1 (6 bases). V gave up 1 base and J gave up 3 bases, with 10 bases separating them. This CDR3 has 14 amino acids. In germline, CDR1 is LGHDT, CDR2 YNNKEL (reference sequence). CDR3: CASSQGPGVYEQYF. CDR3 bases: TGTGCCAGCAGCCAAGGTCCAGGGGTCTACGAGCAGTACTTC.

This clone is a singleton in its sample. The CDR3 region is CASSYYGGQGATEAFF. The CDR3 nucleotides read TGTGCCAGCAGTTACTACGGGGGTCAGGGCGCCACTGAAGCTTTCTTT. The chain has TRBV6-5 and TRBJ1-1; D might be TRBD1 (5 bases). CDR1 MNHEY and CDR2 SVGAGI come from the germline V gene. CDR3 length: 16 residues. V was pared by 1 base and J by 4 bases, with 16 bases between.

V and J are TRBV28 and TRBJ2-7, with 12 nucleotides matching TRBD2. CDR3 length: 16 amino acids. CDR1 MDHEN and CDR2 SYDVKM come from the germline V gene. V gave up 3 bases and J gave up 4 bases; unmatched junction bases: 7. The CDR3 reads CASSFASGRGSYEQYF. As DNA, the CDR3 is TGTGCCAGCAGTTTCGCTAGCGGGAGGGGTAGTTACGAGCAGTACTTC.

The V call is TRBV19, the J call TRBJ2-1, with TRBD1 as a possible D gene (5 bases). Germline CDR1 is LNHDA and CDR2 is SQIVND (reference sequence). The ends were cut back, 5 bases at V and 9 bases at J, with 17 bases in the middle. The CDR3 runs 14 residues. CDR3 amino acids: CASSEVGAIGEQFF. CDR3 nucleotides: TGTGCCAGTAGTGAAGTTGGGGCCATAGGTGAGCAGTTCTTC.

This clone was detected once. V gene TRBV5-4 combines with J gene TRBJ2-1, with 10 nucleotides matching TRBD2. V shed 4 bases and J 3 bases; nucleotides not matched to a gene: 7. The CDR3 covers 16 residues. Looked up from germline, CDR1 is SGHNT and CDR2 is YYREEE (reference sequence). In DNA, the CDR3 is TGTGCCAGCAGCAGTGGACTAGCGGAGATCTACAATGAGCAGTTCTTC. This gives the protein CASSSGLAEIYNEQFF.

This clone was seen only a few times. The chain employs TRBV5-8 and TRBJ1-2; 9 nucleotides align to TRBD1. Trimming took 4 bases from V and 6 from J; bases not matched to a gene: 4. CDR1 is SGHTS and CDR2 is YDEGEE in the germline V gene. The CDR3 length is 13 residues. This CDR3 reads CASSLWDRDGYTF. DNA of the CDR3: TGTGCCAGCAGCCTCTGGGACAGGGATGGCTACACCTTC. Filled out from reference TRBV5-8 and TRBJ1-2, the complete variable domain reads EAGVTQSPTHLIKTRGQQATLRCSPISGHTSVYWYQQALGLGLQFLLWYDEGEERNRGNFPPRFSGRQFPNYSSELNVNALELEDSALYLCASSLWDRDGYTFGSGTRLTVV.

The gene calls are TRBV27 and TRBJ1-5, with D possibly matching TRBD1 (6 bases). The germline gives CDR1 MNHEY, CDR2 SMNVEV (reference sequence). V lost 1 base to trimming and J lost 7 bases, with 17 bases between them. The CDR3 totals 16 residues. CDR3 region: CASSLFYRGAEQPQHF. The DNA of the CDR3 is TGTGCCAGCAGTTTATTTTATCGGGGGGCGGAACAGCCCCAGCATTTT.

This chain joins TRBV7-3 and TRBJ2-2; 8 bases agree with TRBD1. The germline gives CDR1 SGHTA, CDR2 FQGTGA. V shed 1 base and J 7 bases; nucleotides not matched to a gene: 5. The CDR3 is made up of 15 amino acids. The CDR3 nucleotides read TGTGCCAGCAGCTTAATTGCAGGGGGCGGCGGGGAGCTGTTTTTT. Amino acids: CASSLIAGGGGELFF.

The CDR3 loop reads CASSDSGGETQYF. As DNA, the CDR3 is TGCGCCAGCAGTGATTCCGGGGGGGAGACCCAGTACTTC. The chain joins TRBV10-2 to TRBJ2-5, with 7 bases lining up with TRBD2. Germline values: CDR1 WSHSY, CDR2 SAAADI. V shed 3 bases, J shed 5 bases, and the junction held 3 bases outside the gene matches. This CDR3 has 13 amino acids.

The rearrangement uses TRBV2 and TRBJ1-5, with 8 bases that match TRBD1. The CDR3 length is 15 residues. Unmatched junction bases numbered 2, after V lost 2 bases and J lost 2 bases. From germline, CDR1 is SNHLY and CDR2 FYNNEI. The CDR3 region is CASSELGQGNQPQHF. The CDR3 coding sequence is TGTGCCAGCAGTGAATTGGGACAGGGCAATCAGCCCCAGCATTTT.

On this clone itself: Germline is not matched at one junction end, which may reflect a read error. The chain recombines TRBV5-1 with TRBJ2-2; D gene unclear. The CDR3 contains 15 residues. The germline gives CDR1 SGHRS, CDR2 YFSETQ. CDR3 protein: CASSFVASNTGELFF. The CDR3 bases are TGCGCCAGTAGCTTTGTAGCCAGCAACACCGGGGAGCTGTTTTTT.

The V gene is TRBV7-2, the J gene TRBJ2-5; 8 bases map to TRBD1. V was clipped by 6 bases and J by 6 bases; unmatched bases: 3. Per the germline V gene, CDR1 is SGHTA and CDR2 is FQGNSA. The CDR3 loop spans 12 amino acids. The CDR3 region is CASRRQGQTQYF. The CDR3 DNA reads TGTGCCAGCAGAAGACAGGGGCAGACCCAGTACTTC.

The rearrangement uses TRBV12-3 or TRBV12-4 and TRBJ1-2; possibly TRBD1 for D (6 bases). The CDR3 length is 12 residues. V lost 5 bases and J lost 8, with 12 bases in between. CDR3 in amino acids: CASSPSGEGYTF. CDR3 bases: TGTGCCAGCAGTCCGTCAGGGGAGGGCTACACCTTC.

This clone was counted a few times. The rearrangement uses TRBV6-4 and TRBJ2-1; TRBD2 agrees at 8 bases. The CDR3 loop spans 15 amino acids. Unmatched junction bases numbered 2, after V lost 4 bases and J lost 0 bases. Per the germline V gene, CDR1 is MRHNA and CDR2 is SNTAGT. CDR3 in DNA: TGTGCCAGCAGTGTAAGCGGGAGCTCCTACAATGAGCAGTTCTTC. This codes for CASSVSGSSYNEQFF.

This chain links TRBV29-1 with TRBJ1-5, with 10 positions matching TRBD1. Per germline, CDR1 SQVTM and CDR2 ANQGSEA. The CDR3 runs 13 residues. J gave up 6 bases and V 6 bases, and 5 bases lay outside the gene matches. The CDR3 region has the DNA TGCAGCGTAGAGACAGGGGGCGGTCAGCCCCAGCATTTT. The encoded protein is CSVETGGGQPQHF.

The J gene is TRBJ1-2, the V gene TRBV3-1 (or the pseudogene TRBV3-2); the match to TRBD1 covers 7 bases. This CDR3 has 15 amino acids. Germline CDR1 is LGHDT and CDR2 is YNNKEL (reference sequence). The V and J ends lost 1 base and 4 bases, in that order; junction bases with no gene match: 6. The CDR3 bases are TGTGCCAGCAGCCAAGCCCCCGACAGGGCCTATGGCTACACCTTC. Translating gives CASSQAPDRAYGYTF.

This clone was detected only a few times. V and J are TRBV7-9 and TRBJ1-5; TRBD1 matches at 7 bases. Germline V gene lookup returns CDR1 SEHNR and CDR2 FQNEAQ (reference sequence). The CDR3 runs to 14 residues. J gave up 3 bases and V 5 bases, and 4 bases lay outside the gene matches. The CDR3 coding sequence is TGTGCCAGCAGCGGGACAGTTAACAATCAGCCCCAGCATTTT. This encodes CASSGTVNNQPQHF. Drawing the rest from reference TRBV7-9 and TRBJ1-5, the complete variable domain is DTGVSQNPRHKITKRGQNVTFRCDPISEHNRLYWYRQTLGQGPEFLTYFQNEAQLEKSRLLSDRFSAERPKGSFSTLEIQRTEQGDSAMYLCASSGTVNNQPQHFGDGTRLSIL.

The chain couples TRBV9 to TRBJ1-1; the match to TRBD1 covers 7 bases. V gave up 3 bases and J gave up 2 bases; unmatched junction bases: 7. Looked up from germline, CDR1 is SGDLS and CDR2 is YYNGEE. The CDR3 is made up of 15 amino acids. In nucleotides, the CDR3 is TGTGCCAGCAGCGATCAAAGACAGGGCAACACTGAAGCTTTCTTT. Amino acid sequence: CASSDQRQGNTEAFF.

In its sample, this clone was seen once. The chain carries TRBV5-4 and TRBJ1-2, with 7 bases that match TRBD1. V shed 0 bases and J 4 bases; nucleotides not matched to a gene: 6. The CDR3 loop spans 15 amino acids. Germline V gene lookup returns CDR1 SGHNT and CDR2 YYREEE (reference sequence). The CDR3 protein is CASSLVGTAAYGYTF. CDR3 bases: TGTGCCAGCAGCTTGGTGGGGACAGCAGCCTATGGCTACACCTTC.